The clone carrying this T cell receptor (beta chain) is medium-sized within its sample. The antigen is unknown. Time point noted: sample taken at primary tumor resection. Whole RNA obtained from tumor, nontumor lung or frozen PBMC underwent sequencing without sorting. The record originates from a study of spatial heterogeneity in lung cancer. This CDR3 is 13 amino acids long. Losses at the gene ends were 6 bases for V and 4 bases for J; bases not matched to a gene: 3. CDR1 is MNHEY and CDR2 is SVGAGI in the germline V gene. In the library, each TCR cDNA molecule bore its own unique molecular identifier. MiXCR was run by TCRdb on the 5' RACE reads, yielding one entry per CDR3 protein. Of some 4,500 distinct CDR3 sequences detected, less than 8.5% appear once; the ten largest clones hold more than 20%. Study-level results: It was found that expanded intratumoral alpha and beta TCR counts tracked tumor mutation counts.

The chain joins TRBV6-5 to TRBJ1-3; 7 positions agree with TRBD1. This sequence originates from a male donor with early-stage non-small cell lung cancer. The sequenced sample was lung tumor tissue, obtained at surgery. CDR3 in DNA: TGTGCCAGCAGGACAGGGTTCGGAAACACCATATATTTT. Residues: CASRTGFGNTIYF.